These 18 T cell receptor beta chains originate from one sample sequenced in a study of cytotoxic CD8 clonotypes in ibrutinib-treated CLL. Repertoires were generated with immunoSEQ multiplex PCR, while TCRdb's copy carries only in-frame clones and drops some. The sample consists of 200,000 to 250,000 clones, under 80% of them appearing once. Sequenced here: PBMCs, sampled after 24 months of ibrutinib treatment. Receptor source: a human donor with chronic lymphocytic leukemia.

The sample holds a few counts of this clone. The chain couples TRBV6-5 to TRBJ1-5, with D hard to call. This CDR3 has 13 amino acids. Germline assignment: CDR1 MNHEY and CDR2 SVGAGI. V lost 10 bases and J 4 bases, leaving 14 bases between the germline ends. This CDR3 reads CATGRLGNQPQHF. Written as DNA, the CDR3 is TGTGCCACTGGCAGGCTAGGGAATCAGCCCCAGCATTTT.

This clone was seen only a few times. V and J are TRBV27 and TRBJ2-4; no clear D. Trimming pared 4 bases from V and 1 base from J, leaving 11 bases between. The length of the CDR3 is 15 residues. CDR1 MNHEY and CDR2 SMNVEV come from the germline V gene (reference sequence). As DNA, the CDR3 is TGTGCCAGCAGTTCCCCCTATGGGGCCAAAAACATTCAGTACTTC. Protein product: CASSSPYGAKNIQYF.

The CDR3 sequence: CASSSAGASTDTQYF. CDR3 coding DNA: TGTGCCAGCAGCTCCGCAGGAGCTAGCACAGATACGCAGTATTTT. This sequence joins TRBV9 and TRBJ2-3, with no clear D. The CDR3 runs 15 residues. Germline V CDR1 and CDR2: SGDLS, YYNGEE. V lost 4 bases and J lost 0, with 12 bases in between.

This clone was seen only a few times. This chain links TRBV27 with TRBJ2-2; D call uncertain. The CDR3 sequence is 14 residues long. Germline V gene lookup returns CDR1 MNHEY and CDR2 SMNVEV (reference sequence). Between the trimmed V and J ends, which lost 8 bases and 1 base, there was a span of 11 bases. The CDR3 nucleotides are TGTGCCAGCCTCCTTAGCAGGAACACCGGGGAGCTGTTTTTT. This codes for CASLLSRNTGELFF.

The chain carries TRBV5-1 and TRBJ2-1, with TRBD2 as a possible D gene (5 bases). Trimming removed 2 bases at V and 9 bases at J, with 9 bases between. The CDR3 is 12 residues long. From germline, CDR1 is SGHRS and CDR2 YFSETQ. The CDR3 DNA reads as TGCGCCAGCAGCTTCGCGCGGGCTGAGCAGTTCTTC. Protein: CASSFARAEQFF.

This clone was observed a handful of times. CDR3 DNA: TGTGCCAGCAGCCCTGGACAGGGCGAAGGAAACACCATATATTTT. This gives the protein CASSPGQGEGNTIYF. The chain uses TRBV5-4 and TRBJ1-3; 8 nucleotides agree with TRBD1. This CDR3 has 15 residues. V gave up 4 bases and J gave up 4 bases; unmatched junction bases: 7. The germline V gene encodes CDR1 SGHNT and CDR2 YYREEE (reference sequence). The variable domain in full, completed from reference TRBV5-4 and TRBJ1-3, reads ETGVTQSPTHLIKTRGQQVTLRCSSQSGHNTVSWYQQALGQGPQFIFQYYREEENGRGNFPPRFSGLQFPNYSSELNVNALELDDSALYLCASSPGQGEGNTIYFGEGSWLTVV.

This chain uses TRBV18 with TRBJ2-5; no clear D. The germline V gene has CDR1 KGHSH and CDR2 LQKENI. The CDR3 has 14 residues. V gave up 2 bases and J gave up 5 bases, with 12 bases separating them. CDR3 sequence: CASSPDEDRETQYF. CDR3 DNA sequence: TGTGCCAGCTCACCAGATGAGGATCGGGAGACCCAGTACTTC.

V usage is TRBV11-2 and J usage is TRBJ2-7; weak D call: TRBD2 (5 bases). CDR3 size: 16 residues. Per the germline V gene, CDR1 is SGHAT and CDR2 is FQNNGV. V lost 5 bases and J 3 bases, leaving 20 bases between the germline ends. Here the CDR3 DNA reads TGTGCCAGCAGCGGCCAGCGTAACACCGGGGACTACGAGCAGTACTTC. Its translation: CASSGQRNTGDYEQYF. Complete variable domain (other parts from reference TRBV11-2 and TRBJ2-7): EAGVAQSPRYKIIEKRQSVAFWCNPISGHATLYWYQQILGQGPKLLIQFQNNGVVDDSQLPKDRFSAERLKGVDSTLKIQPAKLEDSAVYLCASSGQRNTGDYEQYFGPGTRLTVT.

This sequence joins TRBV30 and TRBJ1-5; no reliable D call. Trimming stripped 0 bases from V and 0 bases from J, with 12 bases between. The CDR3 spans 16 residues. In germline, CDR1 is GTSNPN, CDR2 SVGIG (reference sequence). CDR3 protein: CAWSVLGTLSNQPQHF. Written as DNA, the CDR3 is TGTGCCTGGAGTGTACTTGGCACCCTTAGCAATCAGCCCCAGCATTTT.

The chain links TRBV5-4 to TRBJ2-3, with D unresolved. The V gene lost 4 bases and the J gene lost 3 bases, with 6 bases spanning the gap. CDR1 and CDR2 (germline): SGHNT, YYREEE (reference sequence). The CDR3 contains 12 residues. DNA of the CDR3: TGTGCCAGCAGCATAGGGACAGATACGCAGTATTTT. Protein: CASSIGTDTQYF.

The chain is built from TRBV7-9 and TRBJ2-2, with D perhaps matching TRBD2 (7 bases). Germline V gene data show CDR1 as SEHNR and CDR2 as FQNEAQ (reference sequence). The V and J ends lost 5 bases and 6 bases respectively, with 19 bases between them. The CDR3 sequence is 16 residues long. The chain's CDR3 is CASSPNGGRKSGELFF. As DNA, the CDR3 is TGTGCCAGCAGCCCTAACGGGGGGCGAAAGTCCGGGGAGCTGTTTTTT.

CDR3 in DNA: TGCAGCGTTGAAGGGACAGAAACCTACCGGGGTGGCACCGGGGAGCTGTTTTTT. It yields the protein CSVEGTETYRGGTGELFF. The chain combines TRBV29-1 with TRBJ2-2; D possibly corresponds to TRBD1 (6 bases). Germline V gives CDR1 SQVTM, CDR2 ANQGSEA. The CDR3 is made up of 18 amino acids. V lost 1 base and J 4 bases, leaving 22 bases between the germline ends.

The chain is built from TRBV15 and TRBJ2-7; TRBD2 is a possible D gene (6 bases). CDR3 length equals 13 residues. Trimming pared 8 bases from V and 2 bases from J, leaving 13 bases between. Germline values: CDR1 LNHNV, CDR2 YYDKDF (reference sequence). The CDR3, as DNA: TGTGCCACCCGGGGGAAGGGTACCTACGAGCAGTACTTC. It codes for CATRGKGTYEQYF.

Only a few counts were recorded for this clone. The chain recombines TRBV19 with TRBJ1-1; a weak D match, TRBD1 (6 bases). V gave up 3 bases and J gave up 6 bases, with 17 bases separating them. The CDR3 has 15 amino acids. The germline gives CDR1 LNHDA, CDR2 SQIVND (reference sequence). The CDR3 DNA reads TGTGCCAGTAGTATGGGGGCAATGAGGCGGTCTGAAGCTTTCTTT. Amino acid sequence: CASSMGAMRRSEAFF.

The chain links TRBV6-5 to TRBJ1-4; a weak D match, TRBD1 (6 bases). Trimming removed 3 bases from V and 0 bases from J, with 8 bases in between. The CDR3 is 15 residues long. CDR1 is MNHEY, CDR2 SVGAGI, per germline. CDR3 sequence: CASSYRGATNEKLFF. CDR3 sequence (DNA): TGTGCCAGCAGTTATAGGGGGGCAACTAATGAAAAACTGTTTTTT.

The gene calls are TRBV7-2 and TRBJ1-2; 7 bases fit TRBD1. Germline-derived CDR1 and CDR2 are SGHTA and FQGNSA. This CDR3 region has 15 residues. Trimming removed 5 bases from V and 8 bases from J; junction bases left unmatched: 14. This CDR3 is CASSPLLQGETGYTF. As DNA, the CDR3 is TGTGCCAGCAGCCCTCTACTCCAGGGGGAGACGGGCTACACCTTC.

This chain links TRBV18 with TRBJ1-1; 8 bases fit TRBD1. Germline lookup yields CDR1 KGHSH and CDR2 LQKENI. The V and J ends lost 2 bases and 3 bases, in that order; junction bases with no gene match: 2. The CDR3 is made up of 14 amino acids. The CDR3 coding sequence is TGTGCCAGCTCACCATTGGACAGGGACACTGAAGCTTTCTTT. Translating gives CASSPLDRDTEAFF.

This clone has more than one count but fewer than ten. The gene calls are TRBV7-2 and TRBJ2-7; D remains unclear. Germline CDR1 and CDR2: SGHTA and FQGNSA. This CDR3 is built from 13 residues. The V end was cut by 2 bases, the J end by 2 bases, with 7 bases between. DNA for the CDR3: TGTGCCAGCAGCTTATTGGGCGCCTACGAGCAGTACTTC. Its protein is CASSLLGAYEQYF.